This TCR beta chain emerged from a study of blood T cell repertoires in COVID-19. Source study methods: Amplification with reference gene primers provided the estimates of nucleated cell counts. Using immunoSEQ multiplex PCR, the repertoire was profiled, and TCRdb retains in-frame clones only, with some absent. The DNA gave D and trimming, while V, J and clone size come from that table. The data contain fewer than 250,000 clones, about 80% of them singletons. Trimming stripped 1 base from V and 4 bases from J, with 8 bases between. In germline, CDR1 is MDHEN, CDR2 SYDVKM. CDR3 size: 14 residues. Enrollees, 18 to 89 years old, lived in some 24 US areas.

J is TRBJ1-5 and V is TRBV28; perhaps TRBD1 as D (6 bases). The material sequenced was PBMCs or T cells enriched from blood (not recorded which). This receptor was obtained from a middle-aged woman who had been exposed to COVID-19. CDR3 coding DNA: TGTGCCAGCAGTTTATCTAGGGGGAATCAGCCCCAGCATTTT. It translates to CASSLSRGNQPQHF.